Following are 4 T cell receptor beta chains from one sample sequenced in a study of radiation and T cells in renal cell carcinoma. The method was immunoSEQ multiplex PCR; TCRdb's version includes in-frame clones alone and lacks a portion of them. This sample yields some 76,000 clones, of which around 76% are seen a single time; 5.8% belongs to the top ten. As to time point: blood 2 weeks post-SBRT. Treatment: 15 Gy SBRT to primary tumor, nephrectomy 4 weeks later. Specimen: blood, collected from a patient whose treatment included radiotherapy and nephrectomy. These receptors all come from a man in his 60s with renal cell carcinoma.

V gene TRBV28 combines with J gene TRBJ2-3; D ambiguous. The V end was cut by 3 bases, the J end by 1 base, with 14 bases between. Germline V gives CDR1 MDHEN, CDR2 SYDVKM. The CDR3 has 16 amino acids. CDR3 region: CASSFVDVYGTDTQYF. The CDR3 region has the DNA TGTGCCAGCAGTTTCGTGGATGTCTACGGCACAGATACGCAGTATTTT.

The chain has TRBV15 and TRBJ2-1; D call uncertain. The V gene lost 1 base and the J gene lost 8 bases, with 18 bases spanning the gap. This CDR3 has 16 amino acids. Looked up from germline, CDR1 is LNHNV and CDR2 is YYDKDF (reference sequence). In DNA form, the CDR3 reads TGTGCCACCAGCAGAGCGGGTGGAACCCCTGGGTATGAGCAGTTCTTC. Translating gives CATSRAGGTPGYEQFF.

The CDR3, as DNA: TGTGCCACCCGATCATCTTACTCGGGCCAGGGTCGAGGCTACACCTTC. Translating it yields CATRSSYSGQGRGYTF. The rearrangement joins TRBV6-6 to TRBJ1-2; D is perhaps TRBD1 (5 bases). Deletions cut 10 bases from V and 8 bases from J, with 29 bases between. CDR1 is MNHNY and CDR2 is SVGAGI in the germline V gene (reference sequence). The CDR3 extends over 16 amino acids.

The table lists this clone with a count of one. The DNA of the CDR3 is TGTGCCAGCAGTCTGTCAATAGGCAACGAGCAGTACTTC. This codes for CASSLSIGNEQYF. V gene TRBV27 combines with J gene TRBJ2-7, with D unresolved. Trimming took 5 bases from V and 5 from J, leaving 13 bases between them. The CDR3 contains 13 residues. Germline-derived CDR1 and CDR2 are MNHEY and SMNVEV (reference sequence).